Below, 32 T cell receptor beta chains from the same sample are listed, as sequenced in a study of cytomegalovirus exposure and HLA in healthy donors (dated by TCRdb to about 2017). Receptor libraries were prepared by the immunoSEQ multiplex PCR assay. For the multiplex PCR, a mixture combining 60 forward primers for TCR Vbeta segments and 13 reverse primers for TCR Jbeta segments was used. TCRdb mirrors the immuneACCESS table, restricted to in-frame sequences. Some clones are absent from its copies; in checked studies, under half trace to an unresolved V gene, and the reason for the others is unknown. The sample includes 240,000 or so clones, with approximately 82% observed a single time. The top ten clonotypes cover under 8% of the sample. The sequencing sample was made of PBMCs. All receptors derive from a woman aged 55 to 70 in good health and CMV-seropositive.

The rearrangement links TRBV5-1 to TRBJ2-3; D remains unclear. CDR3 length: 14 residues. Germline V gives CDR1 SGHRS, CDR2 YFSETQ. Between the trimmed V and J ends, which lost 2 bases and 0 bases, there was a span of 7 bases. The CDR3, as DNA: TGCGCCAGCAGCTTCGCGGAGAGCACAGATACGCAGTATTTT. It is translated as CASSFAESTDTQYF.

The chain recombines TRBV7-9 with TRBJ1-1, with TRBD1 matching 7 bases. Losses at the gene ends were 7 bases for V and 3 bases for J; bases not matched to a gene: 11. This CDR3 region has 15 residues. CDR1 is SEHNR and CDR2 is FQNEAQ in the germline V gene (reference sequence). CDR3 amino acids: CASIKAGTAYTEAFF. CDR3 bases: TGTGCCAGCATAAAAGCCGGGACAGCTTACACTGAAGCTTTCTTT. The full variable domain, in which reference TRBV7-9 and TRBJ1-1 provide the parts outside the CDR3, is DTGVSQNPRHKITKRGQNVTFRCDPISEHNRLYWYRQTLGQGPEFLTYFQNEAQLEKSRLLSDRFSAERPKGSFSTLEIQRTEQGDSAMYLCASIKAGTAYTEAFFGQGTRLTVV.

The rearrangement uses TRBV4-1 and TRBJ2-2, with TRBD2 matching over 10 bases. CDR1 MGHRA and CDR2 YSYEKL come from the germline V gene. The length of the CDR3 is 16 residues. After removal of 6 bases from V and 5 bases from J, the junction contained 9 bases not matched to a gene. CDR3 sequence (DNA): TGCGCCAGCAGTCCGTGGACTAGCGGAGTTACCGGGGAGCTGTTTTTT. Protein: CASSPWTSGVTGELFF.

The rearrangement joins TRBV5-1 to TRBJ2-1; a possible D gene is TRBD2 (5 bases). With 2 bases removed from V and 4 bases from J, the gap between germline ends came to 16 bases. This CDR3 contains 16 residues. Germline-derived CDR1 and CDR2 are SGHRS and YFSETQ. The CDR3 region has the DNA TGCGCCAGCAGCTTAAGGGAGCAGGTACCATACAATGAGCAGTTCTTC. This gives the protein CASSLREQVPYNEQFF.

This CDR3 is CASSLGQGALVAEAFF. CDR3 nucleotides: TGTGCCAGCAGCCTGGGACAGGGGGCCTTGGTGGCTGAAGCTTTCTTT. The chain is built from TRBV5-6 and TRBJ1-1, with 12 bases that match TRBD1. Germline CDR1 is SGHDT and CDR2 is YYEEEE. This CDR3 has 16 amino acids. The V and J ends lost 4 bases and 6 bases, in that order; junction bases with no gene match: 10.

This clone appeared a few times. This rearrangement joins TRBV19 to TRBJ2-5; a possible D gene is TRBD1 (8 bases). CDR3 length equals 16 residues. V dropped 4 bases and J dropped 2 bases, with 17 bases sitting between them. The germline V gene has CDR1 LNHDA and CDR2 SQIVND (reference sequence). CDR3 nucleotide sequence: TGTGCCAGTAGTACCCGACAGGGGAGGGCTCAAGAGACCCAGTACTTC. Amino acids: CASSTRQGRAQETQYF.

This rearrangement joins TRBV5-1 to TRBJ1-1, with unresolved D. Looked up from germline, CDR1 is SGHRS and CDR2 is YFSETQ. Trimming took off 4 bases at V and 3 bases at J, with 10 bases between the two ends. The CDR3 consists of 13 residues. The CDR3 DNA reads as TGCGCCAGCAGCCCTGGAGGGTACACTGAAGCTTTCTTT. Amino acids: CASSPGGYTEAFF.

This clone occurred once. The chain recombines TRBV5-1 with TRBJ2-3; TRBD2 matches 11 bases. V lost 7 bases, J lost 1 base, and 8 bases stayed unmatched. The CDR3 length is 16 residues. Looked up from germline, CDR1 is SGHRS and CDR2 is YFSETQ. The chain's CDR3 is CASYGSGRAGTDTQYF. The CDR3 DNA reads TGCGCCAGCTACGGTAGCGGGAGGGCGGGCACAGATACGCAGTATTTT.

The chain joins TRBV4-1 to TRBJ2-7; 8 bases match TRBD1. This CDR3 comprises 18 residues. CDR1 MGHRA and CDR2 YSYEKL come from the germline V gene. Germline trimming cut 1 base from V and 6 bases from J; bases unmatched to any gene: 17. CDR3 region: CASSQGQVRRDRFREQYF. CDR3 sequence (DNA): TGCGCCAGCAGCCAAGGACAGGTCAGGAGGGACAGGTTCCGCGAGCAGTACTTC.

This clone was seen a handful of times. V is TRBV28 and J is TRBJ1-6, with 10 bases aligning to TRBD1. Losses at the gene ends were 3 bases for V and 0 bases for J; bases not matched to a gene: 5. The CDR3 has 18 amino acids. CDR1 is MDHEN, CDR2 SYDVKM, per germline. As DNA, the CDR3 is TGTGCCAGCAGTTTCCGGACAGGGGGAAGCTCCTATAATTCACCCCTCCACTTT. Its protein is CASSFRTGGSSYNSPLHF.

V gene TRBV25-1 combines with J gene TRBJ2-7, with 10 nucleotides matching TRBD1. There are 15 residues in the CDR3. V dropped 6 bases and J dropped 3; count of bases not matched to a gene: 8. Germline loops: CDR1 MGHDK, CDR2 SYGVNS. CDR3 protein: CASRARDRGFYEQYF. CDR3 DNA sequence: TGTGCCAGCAGAGCCCGGGACAGGGGCTTCTACGAGCAGTACTTC.

The chain combines TRBV7-8 with TRBJ1-5; D remains unclear. Germline V CDR1 and CDR2: SGHVS, FQNEAQ. With 0 bases removed from V and 0 bases from J, the gap between germline ends came to 12 bases. The CDR3 has 17 amino acids. The CDR3 sequence: CASSLAQSPYSNQPQHF. CDR3 nucleotide sequence: TGTGCCAGCAGCTTAGCGCAGTCTCCGTATAGCAATCAGCCCCAGCATTTT.

The chain recombines TRBV6-4 with TRBJ1-2; D may be TRBD1 (5 bases). The germline gives CDR1 MRHNA, CDR2 SNTAGT. There are 14 residues in the CDR3. V shed 5 bases and J shed 2 bases, with 12 bases lying between them. DNA for the CDR3: TGTGCCAGCAGTTCCGGACACGCCAACTATGGCTACACCTTC. Translation gives CASSSGHANYGYTF.

This clone was detected once. The chain carries TRBV29-1 and TRBJ1-3; a possible D gene is TRBD1 (5 bases). V lost 6 bases and J lost 2, with 8 bases in between. From germline, CDR1 is SQVTM and CDR2 ANQGSEA. This CDR3 is 12 amino acids long. Here the CDR3 DNA reads TGCAGCGTGCGACAGACTGGAAACACCATATATTTT. Translating gives CSVRQTGNTIYF.

The V and J genes are TRBV21-1 and TRBJ2-5; whether TRBD2, the table's D call, matches the DNA was not checked. TRBV21-1 is flagged as a pseudogene. There are 13 residues in the CDR3. As DNA, the CDR3 is TGTGCCAGCAGCAATGGAGGGGAAGAGACCCAGTACTTC. Amino acid sequence: CASSNGGEETQYF.

This clone was observed a few times. This chain links TRBV9 with TRBJ1-3, with 8 bases aligning to TRBD1. Germline-derived CDR1 and CDR2 are SGDLS and YYNGEE. V dropped 6 bases and J dropped 4; count of bases not matched to a gene: 6. This CDR3 has 14 amino acids. The CDR3, as DNA: TGTGCCAGCACCGGGACAGGATCAGGAAACACCATATATTTT. Translating it yields CASTGTGSGNTIYF.

This chain uses TRBV7-9 with TRBJ1-4, with 7 positions matching TRBD1. The junction had 9 bases not matched to a gene; V was cut back by 6 bases and J by 8 bases. This CDR3 region has 14 residues. CDR1 SEHNR and CDR2 FQNEAQ come from the germline V gene (reference sequence). CDR3 residues: CASRGTELREKLFF. DNA for the CDR3: TGTGCCAGCAGGGGGACAGAGTTGAGGGAAAAACTGTTTTTT.

The chain combines TRBV5-1 with TRBJ1-2; 10 nucleotides align to TRBD1. CDR1 and CDR2 (germline): SGHRS, YFSETQ. J lost 5 bases, V lost 0 bases, and 10 bases had no gene match. The CDR3 is 17 residues long. The CDR3 reads CASSLVDWDRGIYGYTF. The CDR3 DNA reads as TGCGCCAGCAGCTTGGTGGATTGGGACAGGGGCATTTATGGCTACACCTTC.

This chain joins TRBV5-1 and TRBJ2-5; maybe TRBD1 (5 bases). The CDR3 covers 15 residues. Germline V lookup: CDR1 SGHRS, CDR2 YFSETQ. V was cut by 1 base and J by 2 bases, with 12 bases left in between. This chain's CDR3 is CASSLRQTVQETQYF. DNA for the CDR3: TGCGCCAGCAGCTTGAGACAGACAGTACAAGAGACCCAGTACTTC. The whole variable domain, filled in from reference TRBV5-1 and TRBJ2-5, reads KAGVTQTPRYLIKTRGQQVTLSCSPISGHRSVSWYQQTPGQGLQFLFEYFSETQRNKGNFPGRFSGRQFSNSRSEMNVSTLELGDSALYLCASSLRQTVQETQYFGPGTRLLVL.

The chain is built from TRBV10-3 and TRBJ2-7, with TRBD1 matching over 9 bases. This CDR3 contains 17 residues. Germline V CDR1 and CDR2: ENHRY, SYGVKD. The ends lost 0 bases at V and 7 bases at J; junction bases unmatched: 13. The CDR3 DNA follows: TGTGCCATCAGTGAGTCGAATGACAGGGGGTTTCGTCGGGAGCAGTACTTC. Translating it yields CAISESNDRGFRREQYF.

This chain connects TRBV7-3 to TRBJ2-7; 10 bases are shared with TRBD2. CDR1 SGHTA and CDR2 FQGTGA come from the germline V gene. V shed 5 bases and J 5 bases; nucleotides not matched to a gene: 9. This CDR3 region has 15 residues. In nucleotides, the CDR3 is TGTGCCAGCAGCCCCGGGCTAGCGGGAGTTAACGAGCAGTACTTC. Amino acid sequence: CASSPGLAGVNEQYF.

This clone was detected only a few times. This chain's CDR3 is CASTRTGLFAEAFF. The DNA of the CDR3 is TGTGCCAGCACCCGAACAGGGTTATTCGCTGAAGCTTTCTTT. This rearrangement joins TRBV27 to TRBJ1-1; tentative D call: TRBD1 (6 bases). The germline CDR1 and CDR2 sequences are MNHEY and SMNVEV (reference sequence). The CDR3 sequence is 14 residues long. With 7 bases removed from V and 6 bases from J, the gap between germline ends came to 18 bases.

The V call is TRBV5-1, the J call TRBJ1-1; possibly TRBD1 for D (5 bases). This CDR3 is built from 14 residues. Germline V gives CDR1 SGHRS, CDR2 YFSETQ. The V gene lost 4 bases and the J gene lost 1 base, with 11 bases spanning the gap. The CDR3 protein is CASSMDITNTEAFF. The DNA for the CDR3 is TGCGCCAGCAGCATGGACATTACGAACACTGAAGCTTTCTTT.

This chain uses TRBV5-6 with TRBJ2-7, with 8 bases lining up with TRBD2. Germline V gene lookup returns CDR1 SGHDT and CDR2 YYEEEE. The CDR3 runs to 15 residues. With V trimmed by 0 bases and J by 3 bases, 5 bases remained unmatched. Here the CDR3 reads CASSLGLAGGYEQYF. CDR3 bases: TGTGCCAGCAGCTTGGGTCTAGCGGGTGGCTACGAGCAGTACTTC.

The genes are TRBV27 and TRBJ2-2; tentatively, D is TRBD2 (7 bases). Germline assignment: CDR1 MNHEY and CDR2 SMNVEV (reference sequence). This CDR3 comprises 18 residues. V was shortened by 3 bases and J by 2 bases, with 19 bases between the two germline ends. CDR3 DNA: TGTGCCAGCAGTTTTAGAGGGGGGGGGACGTTTAACACCGGGGAGCTGTTTTTT. Translated: CASSFRGGGTFNTGELFF.

This chain joins TRBV6-1 and TRBJ2-7, with 9 bases fitting TRBD1. This CDR3 contains 13 residues. Germline CDR1 and CDR2: MNHNS and SASEGT. J gave up 12 bases and V 8 bases, and 14 bases lay outside the gene matches. The CDR3 DNA follows: TGTGCCAGCCTTACGGGACAGGGTCCCCGTAGGTACTTC. It translates to CASLTGQGPRRYF.

V usage is TRBV19 and J usage is TRBJ2-5; the D gene is possibly TRBD1 (6 bases). The germline V and J ends were trimmed by 10 bases and 0 bases, with 18 bases remaining between them. The CDR3 length is 15 residues. Germline V gene sequence: CDR1 LNHDA, CDR2 SQIVND (reference sequence). This chain's CDR3 is CATRITGYHQETQYF. The CDR3 nucleotides read TGTGCCACCCGGATTACAGGGTACCACCAAGAGACCCAGTACTTC.

V is TRBV9 and J is TRBJ1-1; D remains unclear. CDR1 is SGDLS, CDR2 YYNGEE, per germline. The CDR3 length is 16 residues. The V end was cut by 0 bases, the J end by 0 bases, with 12 bases between. DNA for the CDR3: TGTGCCAGCAGCGTAGGGGGTCGGGGATTGAACACTGAAGCTTTCTTT. Its translation is CASSVGGRGLNTEAFF.

The chain carries TRBV5-1 and TRBJ1-2, with TRBD1 as a possible D gene (5 bases). V shed 5 bases and J shed 2 bases, with 10 bases lying between them. The CDR3 loop spans 13 amino acids. Germline-derived CDR1 and CDR2 are SGHRS and YFSETQ. Here the CDR3 DNA reads TGCGCCAGCAGGTCGACAGACAACTATGGCTACACCTTC. Its translation: CASRSTDNYGYTF.

The chain links TRBV4-1 to TRBJ1-2, with 10 bases matching TRBD1. With 1 base clipped from V and 4 bases from J, the junction kept 0 bases outside the gene matches. This CDR3 spans 14 amino acids. CDR1 MGHRA and CDR2 YSYEKL come from the germline V gene. CDR3 in DNA: TGCGCCAGCAGCCAAGGACAGGGGGCCTATGGCTACACCTTC. This sequence encodes CASSQGQGAYGYTF.

This clone appeared once. The rearrangement joins TRBV6-4 to TRBJ2-3; possibly TRBD2 for D (5 bases). CDR1 and CDR2 from the germline V gene are MRHNA and SNTAGT. Deletions cut 6 bases from V and 2 bases from J, with 15 bases between. The CDR3 runs 15 residues. The CDR3 nucleotides are TGTGCCAGCAGCCCGATGGGAGTTTCCACAGATACGCAGTATTTT. Translating gives CASSPMGVSTDTQYF.

The chain uses TRBV21-1 and TRBJ2-7; TRBD1 is taken as the D call from the table, unchecked against the DNA. TRBV21-1 has pseudogene status. The CDR3 totals 15 residues. The CDR3 region is CASSLGDRLGNEQYF. In nucleotides, the CDR3 is TGTGCCAGCAGCTTGGGTGACAGGTTAGGAAACGAGCAGTACTTC.